The rows below give T cell receptor beta chains drawn from one sample of a study of cytomegalovirus exposure and HLA in healthy donors. Clones were read by immunoSEQ multiplex PCR, and TCRdb kept only the in-frame ones, dropping some. The table records over 150,000 clones, approximately 85% of them present only once. Input material: PBMCs. Every receptor here comes from a girl aged 5-17 years in good health and CMV-seropositive. The CDR3 runs from the conserved cysteine through the conserved F or W. D genes are given only for firm matches. Only part of the rows carry a size: once, few, many, or a class if the clone is expanded.

d_call	clone_size	v_call	j_call	cdr3_aa	cdr3_nt
NA	few	TRBV18	TRBJ1-6	CASSPGGDNSPLHF	TGTGCCAGCTCACCAGGGGGGGATAATTCACCCCTCCACTTT
TRBD1	NA	TRBV7-9	TRBJ1-6	CASSATGGSSPLHF	TGTGCCAGCAGCGCAACAGGGGGCTCATCACCCCTCCACTTT
NA	NA	TRBV5-1	TRBJ2-5	CASSGGTLETQYF	TGCGCCAGCAGCGGCGGGACTTTGGAGACCCAGTACTTC
NA	NA	TRBV27	TRBJ1-4	CASSEVGAKLFF	TGTGCCAGCAGTGAGGTAGGGGCAAAACTGTTTTTT
NA	NA	TRBV5-1	TRBJ2-7	CASSLVPGSDEQYF	TGCGCCAGCAGCTTGGTCCCAGGGTCGGACGAGCAGTACTTC
TRBD1	NA	TRBV2	TRBJ2-7	CASGTASYEQYF	TGTGCCAGCGGGACAGCCTCCTACGAGCAGTACTTC
NA	NA	TRBV19	TRBJ1-1	CASSRQSGRGNTEAFF	TGTGCCAGTAGTAGGCAATCCGGACGGGGGAACACTGAAGCTTTCTTT
NA	few	TRBV13	TRBJ2-3	CASRRTDTDTQYF	TGTGCCAGCAGGCGGACAGACACAGATACGCAGTATTTT
NA	NA	TRBV6-1	TRBJ1-5	CASSEIQVSGQPQHF	TGTGCCAGCAGTGAAATACAGGTTTCTGGTCAGCCCCAGCATTTT
TRBD2	once	TRBV27	TRBJ2-1	CASSLRAGGPYEQFF	TGTGCCAGCAGTTTGCGAGCGGGGGGGCCCTATGAGCAGTTCTTC
NA	NA	TRBV9	TRBJ1-3	CASTGNSGNTIYF	TGTGCCAGCACAGGGAACTCTGGAAACACCATATATTTT
NA	NA	TRBV5-4	TRBJ2-3	CASSRLGGANTQYF	TGTGCCAGCAGCCGACTTGGGGGGGCCAATACGCAGTATTTT